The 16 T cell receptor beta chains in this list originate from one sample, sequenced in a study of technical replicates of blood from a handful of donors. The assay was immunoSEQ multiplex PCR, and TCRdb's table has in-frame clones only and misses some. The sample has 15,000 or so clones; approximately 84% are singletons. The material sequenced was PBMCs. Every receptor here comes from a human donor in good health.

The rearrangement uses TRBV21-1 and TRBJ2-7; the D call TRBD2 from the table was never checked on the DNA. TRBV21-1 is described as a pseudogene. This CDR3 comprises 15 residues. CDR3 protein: CASSKAPGRSYEQYF. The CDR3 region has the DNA TGTGCCAGCAGCAAAGCCCCGGGGAGGTCCTACGAGCAGTACTTC.

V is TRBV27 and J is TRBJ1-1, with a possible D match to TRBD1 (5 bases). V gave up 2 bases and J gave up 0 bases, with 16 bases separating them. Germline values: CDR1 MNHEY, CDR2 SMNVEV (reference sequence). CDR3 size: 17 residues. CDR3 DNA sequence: TGTGCCAGCAGTTTAAGGTCAGGGAACACCTTGAACACTGAAGCTTTCTTT. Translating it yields CASSLRSGNTLNTEAFF.

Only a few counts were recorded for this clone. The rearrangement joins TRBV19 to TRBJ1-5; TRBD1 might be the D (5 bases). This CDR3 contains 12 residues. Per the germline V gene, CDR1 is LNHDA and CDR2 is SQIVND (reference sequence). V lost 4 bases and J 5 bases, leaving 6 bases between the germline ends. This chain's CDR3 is CASSTRDQPQHF. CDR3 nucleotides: TGTGCCAGTAGTACCAGGGATCAGCCCCAGCATTTT.

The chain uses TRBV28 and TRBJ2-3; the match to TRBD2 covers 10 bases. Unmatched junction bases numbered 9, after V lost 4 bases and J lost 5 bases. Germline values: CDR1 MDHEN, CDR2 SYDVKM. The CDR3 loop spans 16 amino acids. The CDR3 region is CASSSLAGVRLDTQYF. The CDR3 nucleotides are TGTGCCAGCAGTTCTCTAGCGGGAGTACGGTTAGATACGCAGTATTTT.

For the CDR3, the DNA is TGTGCCAGCAGCCCTTCAAGCGGGAGGGGCTACGAGCAGTACTTC. Translation: CASSPSSGRGYEQYF. The chain combines TRBV2 with TRBJ2-7; 10 nucleotides align to TRBD2. Germline V gene sequence: CDR1 SNHLY, CDR2 FYNNEI. This CDR3 has 15 amino acids. The V gene end was trimmed by 6 bases and the J gene end by 3 bases; junction bases not matched to a gene: 8.

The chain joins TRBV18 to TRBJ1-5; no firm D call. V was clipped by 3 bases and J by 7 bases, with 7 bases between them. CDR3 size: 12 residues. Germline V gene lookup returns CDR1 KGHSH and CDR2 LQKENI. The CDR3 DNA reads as TGTGCCAGCTCACCTTCAGGCCAGCCCCAGCATTTT. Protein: CASSPSGQPQHF. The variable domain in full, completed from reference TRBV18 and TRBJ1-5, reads NAGVMQNPRHLVRRRGQEARLRCSPMKGHSHVYWYRQLPEEGLKFMVYLQKENIIDESGMPKERFSAEFPKEGPSILRIQQVVRGDSAAYFCASSPSGQPQHFGDGTRLSIL.

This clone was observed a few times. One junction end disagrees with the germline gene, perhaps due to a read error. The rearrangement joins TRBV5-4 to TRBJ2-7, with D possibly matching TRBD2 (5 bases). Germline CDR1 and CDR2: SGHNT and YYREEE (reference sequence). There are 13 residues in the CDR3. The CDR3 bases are TGTGCCAGCAGCTTGGCAGGTGAAGTGACGGGGTGTTTC. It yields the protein CASSLAGEVTGCF.

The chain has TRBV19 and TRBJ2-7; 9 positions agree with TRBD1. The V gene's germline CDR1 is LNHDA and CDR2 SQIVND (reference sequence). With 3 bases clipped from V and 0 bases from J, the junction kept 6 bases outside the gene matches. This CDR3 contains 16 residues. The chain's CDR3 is CASSIDGTGLSYEQYF. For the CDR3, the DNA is TGTGCCAGTAGTATTGATGGGACAGGGCTCTCCTACGAGCAGTACTTC.

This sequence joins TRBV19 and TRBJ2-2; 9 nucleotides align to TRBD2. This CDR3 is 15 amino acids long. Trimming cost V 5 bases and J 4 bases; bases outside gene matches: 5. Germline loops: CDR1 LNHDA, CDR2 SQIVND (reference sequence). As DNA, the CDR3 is TGTGCCAGTAGTGCAGGACTAGCGACCACCGGGGAGCTGTTTTTT. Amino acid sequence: CASSAGLATTGELFF.

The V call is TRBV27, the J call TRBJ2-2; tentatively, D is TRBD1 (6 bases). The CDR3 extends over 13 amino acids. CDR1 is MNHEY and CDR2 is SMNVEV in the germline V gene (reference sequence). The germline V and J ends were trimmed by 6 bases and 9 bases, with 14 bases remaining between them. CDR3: CASSLGARRELFF. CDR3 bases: TGTGCCAGCAGCTTGGGGGCGCGGAGGGAGCTGTTTTTT.

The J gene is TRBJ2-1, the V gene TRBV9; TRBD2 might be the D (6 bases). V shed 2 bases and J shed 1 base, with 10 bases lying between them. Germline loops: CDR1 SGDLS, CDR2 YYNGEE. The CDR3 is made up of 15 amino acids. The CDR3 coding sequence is TGTGCCAGCAGCGTCGGGAGTCTGTCCTACAATGAGCAGTTCTTC. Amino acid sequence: CASSVGSLSYNEQFF.

The CDR3 DNA is TGTGCCAGCAGCGTACTCCTAGCGGGGCTCAATGAGCAGTTCTTC. It codes for CASSVLLAGLNEQFF. V is TRBV9 and J is TRBJ2-1; 9 positions agree with TRBD2. The CDR3 contains 15 residues. Germline CDR1 SGDLS, CDR2 YYNGEE. The V segment lost 1 base and the J segment 6 bases; nucleotides outside the gene matches: 5.

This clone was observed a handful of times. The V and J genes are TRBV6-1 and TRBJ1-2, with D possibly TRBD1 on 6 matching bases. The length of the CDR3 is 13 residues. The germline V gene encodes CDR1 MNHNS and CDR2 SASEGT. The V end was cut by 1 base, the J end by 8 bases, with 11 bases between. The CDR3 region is CASSEGTGKGYTF. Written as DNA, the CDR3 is TGTGCCAGCAGTGAAGGTACAGGGAAGGGCTACACCTTC.

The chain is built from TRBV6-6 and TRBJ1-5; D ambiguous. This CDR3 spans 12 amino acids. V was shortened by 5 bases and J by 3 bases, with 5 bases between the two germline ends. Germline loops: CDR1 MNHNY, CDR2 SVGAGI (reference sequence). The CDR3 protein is CASSHNNQPQHF. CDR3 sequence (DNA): TGTGCCAGCAGTCACAACAATCAGCCCCAGCATTTT.

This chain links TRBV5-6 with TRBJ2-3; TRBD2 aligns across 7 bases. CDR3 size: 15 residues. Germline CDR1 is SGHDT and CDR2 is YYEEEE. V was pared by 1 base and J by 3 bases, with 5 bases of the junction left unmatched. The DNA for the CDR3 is TGTGCCAGCAGCTTGTTAAGGCGGGAGACAGATACGCAGTATTTT. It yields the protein CASSLLRRETDTQYF. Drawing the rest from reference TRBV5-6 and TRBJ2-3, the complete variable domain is DAGVTQSPTHLIKTRGQQVTLRCSPKSGHDTVSWYQQALGQGPQFIFQYYEEEERQRGNFPDRFSGHQFPNYSSELNVNALLLGDSALYLCASSLLRRETDTQYFGPGTRLTVL.

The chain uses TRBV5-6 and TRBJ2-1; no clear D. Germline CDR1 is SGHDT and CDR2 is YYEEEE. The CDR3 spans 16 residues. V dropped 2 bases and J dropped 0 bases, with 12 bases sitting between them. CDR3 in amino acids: CASSFIVSSSYNEQFF. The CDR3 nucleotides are TGTGCCAGCAGCTTTATAGTCTCCTCCTCCTACAATGAGCAGTTCTTC.